These T cell receptor beta chains were read from a single sample in a study of blood T cells in healthy people across ages. Using its own MiXCR run on the 5' RACE reads, TCRdb lists one record per CDR3 protein. The sample has hundreds of thousands of distinct CDR3 sequences; under 45% are singletons. The sequenced sample was blood. These receptors came from a man aged 60 to 69 in good health. Each CDR3 is given with its conserved first and last residue. A D gene is named only where the DNA matches it firmly. Where a row states a size, it is once, few, many or the class of an expanded clone; other rows omit it.

v_call: TRBV7-9
j_call: TRBJ1-4
d_call: TRBD1
clone_size: .
cdr3_aa: CASSLSGQGGATGKKLFF
cdr3_nt: TGTGCCAGCAGCTTAAGCGGACAGGGTGGGGCTACAGGGAAAAAACTGTTTTTT

v_call: TRBV10-3
j_call: TRBJ1-5
d_call: .
clone_size: .
cdr3_aa: CAIRQDANGNQPQHF
cdr3_nt: TGTGCCATTCGCCAAGACGCTAATGGCAATCAGCCCCAGCATTTT

v_call: TRBV5-1
j_call: TRBJ2-7
d_call: .
clone_size: .
cdr3_aa: CASSLGSRRNTYEQYF
cdr3_nt: TGCGCCAGCAGCTTGGGTTCCCGACGGAATACCTACGAGCAGTACTTC

v_call: TRBV15
j_call: TRBJ2-2
d_call: .
clone_size: .
cdr3_aa: CATSRDSAGELFF
cdr3_nt: TGTGCCACCAGCAGAGATAGCGCCGGGGAGCTGTTTTTT

v_call: TRBV20-1
j_call: TRBJ2-7
d_call: TRBD2
clone_size: .
cdr3_aa: CSARDGRGNYYEQYF
cdr3_nt: TGCAGTGCTAGGGACGGGAGGGGGAATTACTACGAGCAGTACTTC

v_call: TRBV11-3
j_call: TRBJ2-3
d_call: .
clone_size: .
cdr3_aa: CASSLVQTTSTDTQYF
cdr3_nt: TGTGCCAGCAGCTTAGTTCAGACCACTAGCACAGATACGCAGTATTTT

v_call: TRBV6-1
j_call: TRBJ2-4
d_call: .
clone_size: .
cdr3_aa: CASSEQSWAKNIQYF
cdr3_nt: TGTGCCAGCAGTGAACAAAGTTGGGCGAAGAACATTCAGTACTTC

v_call: TRBV28
j_call: TRBJ2-7
d_call: TRBD2
clone_size: few
cdr3_aa: CASKSSGLEQYF
cdr3_nt: TGTGCCAGCAAATCTAGCGGACTCGAGCAGTACTTC

v_call: TRBV4-3
j_call: TRBJ1-4
d_call: .
clone_size: .
cdr3_aa: CASSQNQPRISSEKLFF
cdr3_nt: TGCGCCAGCAGCCAAAATCAGCCCCGAATTTCGAGTGAAAAACTGTTTTTT

v_call: TRBV6-1
j_call: TRBJ2-3
d_call: TRBD2
clone_size: .
cdr3_aa: CVSREAGGVTDTQYF
cdr3_nt: TGTGTCAGCAGGGAAGCGGGGGGAGTTACAGATACGCAGTATTTT

v_call: TRBV20-1
j_call: TRBJ2-7
d_call: TRBD1
clone_size: .
cdr3_aa: CSARQTGGSYEQYF
cdr3_nt: TGCAGTGCTAGACAAACAGGGGGGTCCTACGAGCAGTACTTC

v_call: TRBV3-1
j_call: TRBJ2-5
d_call: TRBD2
clone_size: .
cdr3_aa: CASSQDWIAGGPETQYF
cdr3_nt: TGTGCCAGCAGCCAAGATTGGATAGCGGGGGGGCCCGAGACCCAGTACTTC

v_call: TRBV20-1
j_call: TRBJ2-1
d_call: .
clone_size: .
cdr3_aa: CSARDIPRDEQFF
cdr3_nt: TGCAGTGCTAGAGATATACCTCGGGATGAGCAGTTCTTC

v_call: TRBV6-6
j_call: TRBJ1-4
d_call: TRBD1
clone_size: .
cdr3_aa: CASIGQGVGSNEKLFF
cdr3_nt: TGTGCCAGCATAGGACAGGGGGTTGGATCTAATGAAAAACTGTTTTTT

v_call: TRBV5-1
j_call: TRBJ2-7
d_call: .
clone_size: few
cdr3_aa: CASSTQSGIQGYEQYF
cdr3_nt: TGCGCCAGCAGCACACAGTCCGGGATCCAAGGCTACGAGCAGTACTTC

v_call: TRBV5-1
j_call: TRBJ1-6
d_call: .
clone_size: few
cdr3_aa: CASSLGVRDNSPLHF
cdr3_nt: TGCGCCAGCAGCTTGGGGGTCAGGGATAATTCACCCCTCCACTTT

v_call: TRBV4-1
j_call: TRBJ2-3
d_call: .
clone_size: .
cdr3_aa: CASSQASRLSDTQYF
cdr3_nt: TGCGCCAGCAGCCAAGCCTCCAGGCTTTCGGATACGCAGTATTTT

v_call: TRBV20-1
j_call: TRBJ1-1
d_call: .
clone_size: few
cdr3_aa: CSASGWENTEAFF
cdr3_nt: TGCAGTGCTAGTGGGTGGGAGAACACTGAAGCTTTCTTT

v_call: TRBV6-5
j_call: TRBJ1-2
d_call: .
clone_size: few
cdr3_aa: CASSPGLTNYGYTF
cdr3_nt: TGTGCCAGCAGTCCAGGGTTAACTAACTATGGCTACACCTTC

v_call: TRBV10-3
j_call: TRBJ2-7
d_call: .
clone_size: many
cdr3_aa: CAISESQNYEQYF
cdr3_nt: TGTGCCATCAGTGAGTCGCAGAACTACGAGCAGTACTTC

v_call: TRBV5-1
j_call: TRBJ2-7
d_call: TRBD1
clone_size: .
cdr3_aa: CASSGGTGWNAEQYF
cdr3_nt: TGCGCCAGCAGCGGTGGGACAGGATGGAATGCCGAGCAGTACTTC

v_call: TRBV5-4
j_call: TRBJ2-3
d_call: .
clone_size: .
cdr3_aa: CASSLEAKSTDTQYF
cdr3_nt: TGTGCCAGCAGCTTGGAAGCGAAAAGCACAGATACGCAGTATTTT

v_call: TRBV7-2
j_call: TRBJ2-5
d_call: TRBD2
clone_size: many
cdr3_aa: CASGRRTSGGQETQYF
cdr3_nt: TGTGCCAGCGGGAGAAGGACTAGCGGGGGGCAAGAGACCCAGTACTTC